This TCR beta chain was observed in a study of vaccination and CD4 T cells after COVID-19. Study findings and constraints: Median counts of SARS-CoV-2-reactive clonotypes increased from roughly 21 to 40; this difference was not significant.

This clonotype showed up just a few times. Its target is unknown. Treatment given: roughly nine-day PBMC culture with coronavirus spike peptide pools or control peptides (ViraFEST assay). The unexposed donor's CD4+ T cells were collected before the COVID-19 pandemic (2011-2018). T cells were expanded with peptide pools, and expanded clonotypes were identified by TCR sequencing. It was with about 9.5 IU/ml IL-2 and around 9.5 ug/ml peptide pools that 1.5 million to 2.5 million PBMCs per well were cultured. At the Johns Hopkins FTIC core, DNA taken from cultured CD4+ T cells was sequenced by way of the Oncomine TCR Beta short-read assay. One entry per CDR3 protein results from TCRdb running MiXCR on the PCR reads. The sample holds about 9,800 distinct CDR3 sequences, over 30% seen once. The sequenced sample consisted of CD4+ T cells from blood, cultured in vitro. The sequence derives from a human donor in good health.

DNA of the CDR3: TGCAGTGCTAGCGAACGACAGTCTAACTATGGCTACACCTTC. Translation gives CSASERQSNYGYTF. The chain has TRBV20-1 and TRBJ1-2, with D tentatively TRBD1 (5 bases). Per the germline V gene, CDR1 is DFQATT and CDR2 is SNEGSKA (reference sequence). The CDR3 spans 14 residues. Deletions cut 3 bases from V and 0 bases from J, with 11 bases between.